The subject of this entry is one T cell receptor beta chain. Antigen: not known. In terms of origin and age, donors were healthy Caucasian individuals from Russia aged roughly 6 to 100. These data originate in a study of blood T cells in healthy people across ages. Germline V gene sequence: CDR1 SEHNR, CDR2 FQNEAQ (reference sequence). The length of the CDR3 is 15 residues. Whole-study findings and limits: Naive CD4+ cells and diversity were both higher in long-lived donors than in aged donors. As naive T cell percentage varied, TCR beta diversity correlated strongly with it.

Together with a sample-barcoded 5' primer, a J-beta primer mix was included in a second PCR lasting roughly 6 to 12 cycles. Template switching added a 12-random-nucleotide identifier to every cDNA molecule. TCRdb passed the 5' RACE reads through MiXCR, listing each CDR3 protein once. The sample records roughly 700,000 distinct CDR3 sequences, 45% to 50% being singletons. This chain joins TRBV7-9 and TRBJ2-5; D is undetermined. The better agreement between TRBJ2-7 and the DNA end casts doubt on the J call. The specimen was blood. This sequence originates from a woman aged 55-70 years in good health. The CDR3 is CASSLGSYSNYEQYF. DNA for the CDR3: TGTGCCAGCAGCTTAGGATCGTACAGCAACTACGAGCAGTACTTC.